This T cell receptor beta chain was sequenced during a study of shared clonotypes between healthy human individuals. The wider study: Researchers drew samples from a couple of women and a few men aged 18 to 49. Each donor had three CD4 naive, three CD4 memory, two CD8 naive and one CD8 memory plate.

Deep-level running was used for the assay. This table comes from immunoSEQ multiplex PCR, and its TCRdb copy is limited to in-frame clones, with some not included. This sample has over a million clones, with 97% to 99% found just once. In the case of this clone: Its antigen is still unknown. The sample holds other DNA sequences that translate to the same CDR3.

Study findings and constraints: Across a few donors, naive CD4 shared roughly 5%, naive CD8 3% to 3.5%, memory CD4 roughly 2.5%, memory CD8 0.4% to 0.5%.

What was sequenced was naive CD4+ T cells sorted from blood. Indicated subset: CD45RA+ positively selected. The receptor's source is a man aged 25 to 40 in good health.

CDR3 DNA: TGTGCCAGCAGTCCCGGCTCCTACGAGCAGTACTTC. Translated, it gives CASSPGSYEQYF. The V call is TRBV6-1, the J call TRBJ2-7; D call uncertain. Germline values: CDR1 MNHNS, CDR2 SASEGT. V was pared by 5 bases and J by 0 bases, with 5 bases between. The CDR3 loop spans 12 amino acids.